Shown below are 10 T cell receptor beta chains from a single sample sequenced in a study of Ad26.COV2.S vaccination and SARS-CoV-2 variants. The assay was immunoSEQ multiplex PCR, and TCRdb's table has in-frame clones only and misses some. Of about 370,000 clones listed, 80% to 90% were seen once; the top ten hold around 3.4%. Indicated treatment: about 20 received Ad26.COV2.S at low or high dose, single or two shots; about 5 received placebo; per-sample allocation not given. Day 63 following the first vaccine or placebo injection was when the samples were taken. The specimen comprised peripheral blood, sampled in a trial of Ad26.COV2.S vaccine versus placebo. The receptors were gathered from a person between 18 and 65 years old who received the Ad26.COV2.S COVID-19 vaccine or a placebo.

The chain joins TRBV10-3 to TRBJ2-2; 7 bases are a match to TRBD1. J gave up 2 bases and V 11 bases, and 5 bases lay outside the gene matches. There are 13 residues in the CDR3. Germline CDR1 reads ENHRY; CDR2 reads SYGVKD. In DNA, the CDR3 is TGTGCCGCAGGGACAGTCAACACCGGGGAGCTGTTTTTT. This sequence encodes CAAGTVNTGELFF.

The V and J genes are TRBV4-1 and TRBJ2-1; TRBD1 might be the D (5 bases). CDR3 length equals 15 residues. CDR1 and CDR2 (germline): MGHRA, YSYEKL. Trimming shortened V by 0 bases and J by 4 bases, and 10 bases separated the two germline ends. In DNA, the CDR3 is TGCGCCAGCAGCCAAGAGATGACAGCTTACAATGAGCAGTTCTTC. This codes for CASSQEMTAYNEQFF.

This chain uses TRBV4-1 with TRBJ1-4, with D maybe TRBD1 (6 bases). Per the germline V gene, CDR1 is MGHRA and CDR2 is YSYEKL. The CDR3 has 18 amino acids. V dropped 1 base and J dropped 4 bases, with 19 bases sitting between them. CDR3 DNA sequence: TGCGCCAGCAGCCAAGCGGGGGCGGGTTCGGGCCTTAATGAAAAACTGTTTTTT. It yields the protein CASSQAGAGSGLNEKLFF.

The V and J genes are TRBV7-2 and TRBJ2-7; no firm D call. The CDR3 has 12 amino acids. V was clipped by 5 bases and J by 4 bases, with 9 bases between them. Per germline, CDR1 SGHTA and CDR2 FQGNSA. This CDR3 reads CASSPQEYEQYF. The DNA for the CDR3 is TGTGCCAGCAGCCCCCAAGAGTACGAGCAGTACTTC.

This sequence joins TRBV20-1 and TRBJ2-3; D is uncertain. From germline, CDR1 is DFQATT and CDR2 SNEGSKA (reference sequence). Trimming removed 7 bases from V and 7 bases from J, with 12 bases in between. The CDR3 extends over 11 amino acids. The DNA of the CDR3 is TGCAGTGTCCCCCTTGCCCATACGCAGTATTTT. Residues: CSVPLAHTQYF.

The chain recombines TRBV7-8 with TRBJ1-1, with 8 bases matching TRBD1. Germline lookup yields CDR1 SGHVS and CDR2 FQNEAQ. This CDR3 comprises 16 residues. Losses at the gene ends were 3 bases for V and 1 base for J; bases not matched to a gene: 7. CDR3 bases: TGTGCCAGCAGCTTTATGGGGACAGGAGGGAACACTGAAGCTTTCTTT. Its protein is CASSFMGTGGNTEAFF.

The chain joins TRBV6-6 to TRBJ1-2, with a weak D call TRBD1 (6 bases). The CDR3 extends over 13 amino acids. Trimming stripped 8 bases from V and 8 bases from J, with 18 bases between. CDR1 and CDR2 from the germline V gene are MNHNY and SVGAGI (reference sequence). The CDR3 nucleotides read TGTGCCAGCCAACCCGGGCAGGGGAACGGCTACACCTTC. Translating gives CASQPGQGNGYTF.

In the case of this clone: Other DNA variants within this sample encode the same CDR3. V and J are TRBV5-1 and TRBJ2-2, with no clear D. Germline CDR1 reads SGHRS; CDR2 reads YFSETQ. The V and J ends lost 0 bases and 4 bases respectively, with 4 bases between them. The CDR3 has 13 amino acids. The CDR3 here is CASSLDSTGELFF. CDR3 sequence (DNA): TGCGCCAGCAGCTTGGACAGCACCGGGGAGCTGTTTTTT.

The chain links TRBV11-2 to TRBJ1-1, with D perhaps matching TRBD1 (5 bases). Per germline, CDR1 SGHAT and CDR2 FQNNGV. Deletions cut 3 bases from V and 10 bases from J, with 15 bases between. The CDR3 has 13 amino acids. CDR3 region: CASSLDGRTRAFF. In DNA form, the CDR3 reads TGTGCCAGCAGCTTGGACGGTCGGACACGAGCTTTCTTT.

This clone has just a few counts. The rearrangement links TRBV2 to TRBJ2-2; D remains unclear. The CDR3 sequence is 15 residues long. The germline V and J ends were trimmed by 1 base and 3 bases, with 9 bases remaining between them. The germline V gene encodes CDR1 SNHLY and CDR2 FYNNEI. CDR3 protein: CASSEGQPYTGELFF. The CDR3 region has the DNA TGTGCCAGCAGTGAAGGGCAACCGTACACCGGGGAGCTGTTTTTT.